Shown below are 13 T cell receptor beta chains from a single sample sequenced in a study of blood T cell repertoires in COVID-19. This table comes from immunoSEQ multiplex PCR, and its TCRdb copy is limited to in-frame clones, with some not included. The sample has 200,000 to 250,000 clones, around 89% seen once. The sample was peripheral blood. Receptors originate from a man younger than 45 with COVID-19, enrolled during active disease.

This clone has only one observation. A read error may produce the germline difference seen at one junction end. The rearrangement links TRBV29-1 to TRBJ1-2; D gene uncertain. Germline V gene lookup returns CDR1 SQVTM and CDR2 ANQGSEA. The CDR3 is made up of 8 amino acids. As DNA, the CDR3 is TGCAGCGTTGACTTGGGCGAGTTC. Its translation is CSVDLGEF.

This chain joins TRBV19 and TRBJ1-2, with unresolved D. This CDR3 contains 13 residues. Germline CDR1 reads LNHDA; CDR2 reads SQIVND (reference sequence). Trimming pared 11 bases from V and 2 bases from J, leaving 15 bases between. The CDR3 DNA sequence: TGTGCCTGCGGGTCCGGCCCAAACTATGGCTACACCTTC. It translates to CACGSGPNYGYTF.

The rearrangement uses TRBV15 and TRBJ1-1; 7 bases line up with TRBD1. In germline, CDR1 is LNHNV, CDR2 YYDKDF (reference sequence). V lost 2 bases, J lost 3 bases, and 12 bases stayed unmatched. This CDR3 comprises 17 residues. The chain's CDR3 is CATSRPDRAYGDTEAFF. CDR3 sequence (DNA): TGTGCCACCAGCAGACCCGACAGGGCATATGGAGACACTGAAGCTTTCTTT.

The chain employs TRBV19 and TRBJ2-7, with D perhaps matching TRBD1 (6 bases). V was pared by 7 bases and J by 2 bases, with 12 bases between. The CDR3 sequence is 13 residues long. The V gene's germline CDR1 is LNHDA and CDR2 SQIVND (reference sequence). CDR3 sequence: CASKATGAYEQYF. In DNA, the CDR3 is TGTGCCAGTAAGGCGACAGGAGCCTACGAGCAGTACTTC.

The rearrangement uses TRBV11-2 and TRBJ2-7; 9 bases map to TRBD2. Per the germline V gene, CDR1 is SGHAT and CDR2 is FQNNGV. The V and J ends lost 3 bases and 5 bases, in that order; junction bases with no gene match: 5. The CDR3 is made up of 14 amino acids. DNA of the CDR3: TGTGCCAGCAGCTTTACTAGCGGGCTCAACGAGCAGTACTTC. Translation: CASSFTSGLNEQYF.

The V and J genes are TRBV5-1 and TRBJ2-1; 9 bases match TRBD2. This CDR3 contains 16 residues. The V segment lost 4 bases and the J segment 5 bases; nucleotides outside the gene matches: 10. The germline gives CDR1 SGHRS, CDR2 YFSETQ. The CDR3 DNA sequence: TGCGCCAGCAGCGCAGTAGCTAGCGGGACGCACAATGAGCAGTTCTTC. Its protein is CASSAVASGTHNEQFF.

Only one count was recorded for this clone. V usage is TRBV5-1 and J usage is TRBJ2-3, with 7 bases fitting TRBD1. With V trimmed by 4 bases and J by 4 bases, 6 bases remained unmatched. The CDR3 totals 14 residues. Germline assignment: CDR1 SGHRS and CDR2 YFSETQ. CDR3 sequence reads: CASSTDRAPDTQYF. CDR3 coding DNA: TGCGCCAGCAGCACCGACAGGGCCCCAGATACGCAGTATTTT.

CDR3 protein: CASSIGTPDSNQPQHF. In nucleotides, the CDR3 is TGTGCCAGTAGTATAGGGACACCCGATAGCAATCAGCCCCAGCATTTT. The V and J genes are TRBV19 and TRBJ1-5; TRBD1 is a possible D gene (5 bases). In germline, CDR1 is LNHDA, CDR2 SQIVND (reference sequence). The CDR3 is 16 amino acids. Trimming stripped 1 base from V and 0 bases from J, with 10 bases between.

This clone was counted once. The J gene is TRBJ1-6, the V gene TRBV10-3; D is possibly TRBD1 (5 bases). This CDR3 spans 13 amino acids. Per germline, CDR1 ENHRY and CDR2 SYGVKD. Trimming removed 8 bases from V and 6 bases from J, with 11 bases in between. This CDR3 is CAIRGTANSPLHF. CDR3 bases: TGTGCCATCCGGGGGACCGCTAATTCACCCCTCCACTTT.

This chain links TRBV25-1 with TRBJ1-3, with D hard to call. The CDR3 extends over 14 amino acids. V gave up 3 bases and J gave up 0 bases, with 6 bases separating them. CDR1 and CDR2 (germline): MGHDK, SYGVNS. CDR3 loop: CASSDSSSGNTIYF. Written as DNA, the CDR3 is TGTGCCAGCAGTGATAGTAGCTCTGGAAACACCATATATTTT.

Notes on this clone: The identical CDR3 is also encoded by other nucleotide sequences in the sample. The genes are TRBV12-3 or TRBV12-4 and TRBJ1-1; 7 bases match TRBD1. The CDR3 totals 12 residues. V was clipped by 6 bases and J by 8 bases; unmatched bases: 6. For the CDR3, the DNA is TGTGCCAGCAGCTTACAGGGGACGGAAGCTTTCTTT. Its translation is CASSLQGTEAFF.

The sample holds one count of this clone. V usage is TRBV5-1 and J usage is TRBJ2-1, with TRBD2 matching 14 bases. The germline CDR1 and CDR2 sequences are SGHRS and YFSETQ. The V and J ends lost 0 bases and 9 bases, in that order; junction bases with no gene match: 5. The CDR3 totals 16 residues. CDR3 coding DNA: TGCGCCAGCAGCTTGGAGGGGACTAGCGGGAGTTTTGAGCAGTTCTTC. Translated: CASSLEGTSGSFEQFF.

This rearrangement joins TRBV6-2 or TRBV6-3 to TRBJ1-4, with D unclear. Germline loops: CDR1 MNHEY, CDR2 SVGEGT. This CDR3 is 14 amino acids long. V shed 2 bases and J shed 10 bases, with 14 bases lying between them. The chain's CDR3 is CASSYGGSLRKLFF. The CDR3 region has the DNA TGTGCCAGCAGTTACGGAGGCAGCCTACGAAAACTGTTTTTT.